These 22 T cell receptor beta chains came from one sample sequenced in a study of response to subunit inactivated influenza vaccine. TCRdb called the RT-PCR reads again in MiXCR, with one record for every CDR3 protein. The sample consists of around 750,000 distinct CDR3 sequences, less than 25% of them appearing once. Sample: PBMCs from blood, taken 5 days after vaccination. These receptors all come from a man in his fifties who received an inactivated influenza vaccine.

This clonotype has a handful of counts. In DNA, the CDR3 is TGCAGCGTTTCGGACGGCCTACTAGAAGCTTTCTTT. This codes for CSVSDGLLEAFF. This chain links TRBV29-1 with TRBJ1-1; D gene ambiguous. Germline assignment: CDR1 SQVTM and CDR2 ANQGSEA. This CDR3 contains 12 residues. Trimming took off 5 bases at V and 8 bases at J, with 15 bases between the two ends.

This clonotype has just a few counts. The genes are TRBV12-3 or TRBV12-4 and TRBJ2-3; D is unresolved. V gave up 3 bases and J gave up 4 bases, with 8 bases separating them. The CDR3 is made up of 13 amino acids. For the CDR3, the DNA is TGTGCCAGCAGTTTCTCGTCCGCAGATACGCAGTATTTT. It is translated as CASSFSSADTQYF.

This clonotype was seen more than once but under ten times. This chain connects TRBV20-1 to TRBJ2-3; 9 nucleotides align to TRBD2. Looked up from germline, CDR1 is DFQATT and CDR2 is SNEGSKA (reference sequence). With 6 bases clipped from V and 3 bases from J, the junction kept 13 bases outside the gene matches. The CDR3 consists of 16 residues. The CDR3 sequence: CSARLAGARITDTQYF. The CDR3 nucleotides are TGCAGTGCCAGATTAGCGGGAGCTCGGATTACAGATACGCAGTATTTT.

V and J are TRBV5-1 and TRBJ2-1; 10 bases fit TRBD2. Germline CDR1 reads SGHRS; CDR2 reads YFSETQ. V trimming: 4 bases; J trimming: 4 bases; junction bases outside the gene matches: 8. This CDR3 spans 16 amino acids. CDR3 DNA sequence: TGCGCCAGCAGCCCGACGCCAGCGGGGGGGTACAATGAGCAGTTCTTC. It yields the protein CASSPTPAGGYNEQFF. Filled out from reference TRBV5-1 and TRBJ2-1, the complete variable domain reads KAGVTQTPRYLIKTRGQQVTLSCSPISGHRSVSWYQQTPGQGLQFLFEYFSETQRNKGNFPGRFSGRQFSNSRSEMNVSTLELGDSALYLCASSPTPAGGYNEQFFGPGTRLTVL.

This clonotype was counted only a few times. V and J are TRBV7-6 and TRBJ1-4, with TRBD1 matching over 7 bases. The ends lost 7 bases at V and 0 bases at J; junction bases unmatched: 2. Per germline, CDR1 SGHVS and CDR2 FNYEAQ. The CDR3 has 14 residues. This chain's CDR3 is CASTQGATNEKLFF. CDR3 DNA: TGTGCCAGCACCCAGGGGGCAACTAATGAAAAACTGTTTTTT.

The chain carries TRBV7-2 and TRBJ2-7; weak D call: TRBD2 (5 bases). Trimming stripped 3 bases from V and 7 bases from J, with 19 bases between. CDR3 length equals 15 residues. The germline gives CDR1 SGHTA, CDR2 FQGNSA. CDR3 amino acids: CASSLRASPEWEQYF. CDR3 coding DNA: TGTGCCAGCAGCTTGAGGGCCTCCCCGGAGTGGGAGCAGTACTTC.

In DNA, the CDR3 is TGTGCCACCAGCAGAGTAGGCGGGATTTACTACGAGCAGTACTTC. It yields the protein CATSRVGGIYYEQYF. The chain carries TRBV15 and TRBJ2-7; D may be TRBD2 (6 bases). CDR3 size: 15 residues. V shed 1 base and J shed 3 bases, with 13 bases lying between them. CDR1 and CDR2 (germline): LNHNV, YYDKDF (reference sequence). The full variable domain, rest sourced from reference TRBV15 and TRBJ2-7, is DAMVIQNPRYQVTQFGKPVTLSCSQTLNHNVMYWYQQKSSQAPKLLFHYYDKDFNNEADTPDNFQSRRPNTSFCFLDIRSPGLGDTAMYLCATSRVGGIYYEQYFGPGTRLTVT.

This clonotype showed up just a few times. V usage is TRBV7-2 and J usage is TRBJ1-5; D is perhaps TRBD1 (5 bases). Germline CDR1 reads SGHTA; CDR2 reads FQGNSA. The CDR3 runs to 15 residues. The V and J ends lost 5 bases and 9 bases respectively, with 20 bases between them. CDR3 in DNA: TGTGCCAGCAGCGACGGGCCGGGATCAGGGCTGCCCCAGCATTTT. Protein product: CASSDGPGSGLPQHF.

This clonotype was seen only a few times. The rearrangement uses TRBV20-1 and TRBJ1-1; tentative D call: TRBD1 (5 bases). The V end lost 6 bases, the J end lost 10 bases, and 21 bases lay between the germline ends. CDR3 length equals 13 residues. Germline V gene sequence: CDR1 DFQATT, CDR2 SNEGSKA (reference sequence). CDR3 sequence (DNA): TGCAGTGCGTGTAGGGAGGGAACAGGCGGAGCTTTCTTT. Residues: CSACREGTGGAFF.

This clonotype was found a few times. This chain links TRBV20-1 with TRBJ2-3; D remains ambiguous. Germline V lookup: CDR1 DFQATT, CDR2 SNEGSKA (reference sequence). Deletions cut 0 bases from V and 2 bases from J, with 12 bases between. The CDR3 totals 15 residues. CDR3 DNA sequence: TGCAGTGCTAGAGAGATGCAGGCTCACACAGATACGCAGTATTTT. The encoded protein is CSAREMQAHTDTQYF.

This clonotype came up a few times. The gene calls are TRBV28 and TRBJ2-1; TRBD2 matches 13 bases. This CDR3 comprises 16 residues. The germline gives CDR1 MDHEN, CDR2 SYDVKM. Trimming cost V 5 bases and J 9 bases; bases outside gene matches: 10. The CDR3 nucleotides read TGTGCCAGCAGTCAACCCGGGACTAGCGGGATCAGTGAGCAGTTCTTC. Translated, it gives CASSQPGTSGISEQFF.

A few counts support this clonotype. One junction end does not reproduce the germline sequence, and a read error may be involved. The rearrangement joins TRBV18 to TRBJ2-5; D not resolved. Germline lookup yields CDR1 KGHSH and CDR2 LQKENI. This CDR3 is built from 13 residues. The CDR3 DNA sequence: TGTGCCAGCACACCACCCAGCGTCGAGACCCAGTACTTC. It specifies CASTPPSVETQYF.

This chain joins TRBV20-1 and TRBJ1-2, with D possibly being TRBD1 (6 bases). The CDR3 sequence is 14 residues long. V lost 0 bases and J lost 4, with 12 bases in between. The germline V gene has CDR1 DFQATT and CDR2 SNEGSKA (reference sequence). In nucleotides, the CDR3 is TGCAGTGCTAGAGATAGCGGGACAAGCTATGGCTACACCTTC. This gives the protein CSARDSGTSYGYTF.

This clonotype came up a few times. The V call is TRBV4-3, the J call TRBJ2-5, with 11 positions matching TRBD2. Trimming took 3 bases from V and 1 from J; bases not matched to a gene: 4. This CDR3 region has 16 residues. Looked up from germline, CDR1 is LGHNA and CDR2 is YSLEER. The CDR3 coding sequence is TGCGCCAGCAGCCAGGGGACTAGCGGCCTCCAAGAGACCCAGTACTTC. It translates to CASSQGTSGLQETQYF.

CDR3 in amino acids: CASGARDRELRKQFF. DNA of the CDR3: TGTGCCAGCGGGGCCCGGGACAGGGAGCTACGCAAGCAGTTCTTC. The J gene is TRBJ2-1, the V gene TRBV7-2; 9 nucleotides agree with TRBD1. Unmatched junction bases numbered 16, after V lost 8 bases and J lost 11 bases. The CDR3 has 15 amino acids. Germline lookup yields CDR1 SGHTA and CDR2 FQGNSA. Using reference TRBV7-2 and TRBJ2-1 for the parts outside the CDR3, the full variable domain is GAGVSQSPSNKVTEKGKDVELRCDPISGHTALYWYRQSLGQGLEFLIYFQGNSAPDKSGLPSDRFSAERTGGSVSTLTIQRTQQEDSAVYLCASGARDRELRKQFFGPGTRLTVL.

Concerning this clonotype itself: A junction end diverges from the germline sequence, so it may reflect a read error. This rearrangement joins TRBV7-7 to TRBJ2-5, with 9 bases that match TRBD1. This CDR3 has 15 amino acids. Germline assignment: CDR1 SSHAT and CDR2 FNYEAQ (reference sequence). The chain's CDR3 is CASSRTGTGQETQYF. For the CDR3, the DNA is TGTGCTAGCAGCAGAACCGGGACAGGGCAAGAGACCCAGTACTTC.

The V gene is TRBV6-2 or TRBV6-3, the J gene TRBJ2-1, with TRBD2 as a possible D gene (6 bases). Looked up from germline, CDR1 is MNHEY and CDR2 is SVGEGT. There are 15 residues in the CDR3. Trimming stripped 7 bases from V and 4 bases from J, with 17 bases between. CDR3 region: CASTRRLGLYNEQFF. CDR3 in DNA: TGTGCCAGCACCCGGAGGCTAGGACTATACAATGAGCAGTTCTTC.

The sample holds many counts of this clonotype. In DNA form, the CDR3 reads TGTGCCAGCAGCCCATTGGACAGGGGAAACAATGAGCAGTTCTTC. Encoded protein: CASSPLDRGNNEQFF. The chain links TRBV5-6 to TRBJ2-1, with 9 bases identical to TRBD1. From germline, CDR1 is SGHDT and CDR2 YYEEEE. The junction had 7 bases not matched to a gene; V was cut back by 4 bases and J by 5 bases. CDR3 length equals 15 residues.

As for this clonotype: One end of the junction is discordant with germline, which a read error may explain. This chain's CDR3 is CAISFRASGRARTDTQYF. The CDR3 nucleotides are TGTGCCATCAGTTTTAGGGCTAGCGGGAGGGCGAGAACAGATACGCAGTATTTT. The J gene is TRBJ2-3, the V gene TRBV12-3 or TRBV12-4, with 12 bases matching TRBD2. This CDR3 comprises 18 residues.

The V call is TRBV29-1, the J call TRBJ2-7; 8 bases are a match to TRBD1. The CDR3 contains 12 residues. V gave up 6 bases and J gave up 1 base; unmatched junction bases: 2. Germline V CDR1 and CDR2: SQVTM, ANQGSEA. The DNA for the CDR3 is TGCAGCGTGGGGGACAGGTCCTACGAGCAGTACTTC. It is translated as CSVGDRSYEQYF.

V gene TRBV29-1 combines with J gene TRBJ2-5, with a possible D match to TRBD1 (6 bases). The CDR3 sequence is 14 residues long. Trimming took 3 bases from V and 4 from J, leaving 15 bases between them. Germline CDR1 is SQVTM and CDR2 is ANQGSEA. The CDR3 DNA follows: TGCAGCGTTGATCTATCAGGGGTGGGAGAGACCCAGTACTTC. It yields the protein CSVDLSGVGETQYF.

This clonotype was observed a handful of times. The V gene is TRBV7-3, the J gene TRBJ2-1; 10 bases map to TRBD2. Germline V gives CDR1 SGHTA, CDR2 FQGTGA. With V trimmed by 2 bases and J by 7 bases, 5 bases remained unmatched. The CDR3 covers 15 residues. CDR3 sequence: CASSLLAGAGNEQFF. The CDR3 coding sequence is TGTGCCAGCAGCTTACTAGCGGGAGCTGGAAATGAGCAGTTCTTC.